Following are 15 T cell receptor beta chains from one sample sequenced in a study of T cell responses to AZD1222 COVID-19 vaccine. The assay was immunoSEQ multiplex PCR, and TCRdb's table has in-frame clones only and misses some. The repertoire holds 150,000 to 200,000 clones, with 80% to 90% as singletons. The source material was peripheral blood, sampled on day 0 of AZD1222 vaccination. The receptors come from an adult in good health.

The chain is built from TRBV3-1 (or the pseudogene TRBV3-2) and TRBJ2-5, with 13 nucleotides matching TRBD2. The V segment lost 2 bases and the J segment 7 bases; nucleotides outside the gene matches: 13. This CDR3 contains 18 residues. Germline CDR1 is LGHDT and CDR2 is YNNKEL (reference sequence). This chain's CDR3 is CASSQPRTSGGQGRTQYF. DNA for the CDR3: TGTGCCAGCAGCCAACCCAGGACTAGCGGGGGCCAGGGTAGGACCCAGTACTTC.

The chain links TRBV15 to TRBJ1-1, with a tentative D call TRBD1 (5 bases). The CDR3 spans 15 residues. Trimming shortened V by 3 bases and J by 4 bases, and 15 bases separated the two germline ends. Germline V CDR1 and CDR2: LNHNV, YYDKDF (reference sequence). The CDR3, as DNA: TGTGCCACCAGCAGTGCTACGGGGGGTCGCACTGAAGCTTTCTTT. Protein: CATSSATGGRTEAFF.

This chain connects TRBV9 to TRBJ1-2; no firm D call. This CDR3 has 14 amino acids. The germline gives CDR1 SGDLS, CDR2 YYNGEE. V shed 0 bases and J shed 0 bases, with 6 bases lying between them. The CDR3 DNA reads TGTGCCAGCAGCGTAGGAGAGACTAACTATGGCTACACCTTC. This translates into CASSVGETNYGYTF. The full variable domain, with the rest looked up from reference TRBV9 and TRBJ1-2, is DSGVTQTPKHLITATGQRVTLRCSPRSGDLSVYWYQQSLDQGLQFLIQYYNGEERAKGNILERFSAQQFPDLHSELNLSSLELGDSALYFCASSVGETNYGYTFGSGTRLTVV.

The chain is built from TRBV6-5 and TRBJ1-6; no clear D gene. CDR3 length: 16 amino acids. Per germline, CDR1 MNHEY and CDR2 SVGAGI. V dropped 2 bases and J dropped 0 bases, with 8 bases sitting between them. CDR3 sequence: CASSYGKSSYNSPLHF. CDR3 sequence (DNA): TGTGCCAGCAGTTACGGAAAGAGCTCCTATAATTCACCCCTCCACTTT.

The chain couples TRBV9 to TRBJ1-6, with no clear D. Per the germline V gene, CDR1 is SGDLS and CDR2 is YYNGEE. The CDR3 sequence is 15 residues long. V shed 4 bases and J shed 0 bases, with 8 bases lying between them. The CDR3, as DNA: TGTGCCAGCAGCCGCCGGGGCTCCTATAATTCACCCCTCCACTTT. It codes for CASSRRGSYNSPLHF. Using reference TRBV9 and TRBJ1-6 for the parts outside the CDR3, the full variable domain is DSGVTQTPKHLITATGQRVTLRCSPRSGDLSVYWYQQSLDQGLQFLIQYYNGEERAKGNILERFSAQQFPDLHSELNLSSLELGDSALYFCASSRRGSYNSPLHFGNGTRLTVT.

The chain has TRBV6-5 and TRBJ1-1, with a possible D match to TRBD1 (5 bases). Germline assignment: CDR1 MNHEY and CDR2 SVGAGI. The V and J ends lost 8 bases and 0 bases respectively, with 10 bases between them. CDR3 length: 13 amino acids. CDR3 in DNA: TGTGCCAGCCGGGGCAATCTGAACACTGAAGCTTTCTTT. This encodes CASRGNLNTEAFF.

This rearrangement joins TRBV27 to TRBJ1-2; D is perhaps TRBD1 (5 bases). Germline values: CDR1 MNHEY, CDR2 SMNVEV (reference sequence). Trimming removed 3 bases at V and 6 bases at J, with 14 bases between. This CDR3 has 14 amino acids. CDR3 sequence (DNA): TGTGCCAGCAGTTTTCGATACACGGGGGATGGCTACACCTTC. This gives the protein CASSFRYTGDGYTF.

The genes are TRBV5-5 and TRBJ1-1, with D unclear. Germline V gene data show CDR1 as SGHKS and CDR2 as YYEKEE (reference sequence). This CDR3 is built from 16 residues. Trimming took 6 bases from V and 1 from J, leaving 19 bases between them. The CDR3 sequence: CASTPGRFLRNTEAFF. In DNA form, the CDR3 reads TGTGCCAGCACCCCTGGGAGATTCCTACGGAACACTGAAGCTTTCTTT.

This clone was counted once. The V gene is TRBV5-1, the J gene TRBJ1-1; TRBD1 aligns across 9 bases. From germline, CDR1 is SGHRS and CDR2 YFSETQ. CDR3 length: 17 residues. The junction had 16 bases not matched to a gene; V was cut back by 4 bases and J by 6 bases. This chain's CDR3 is CASSARLTGGGGAEAFF. CDR3 bases: TGCGCCAGCAGCGCCAGGCTTACAGGGGGCGGTGGGGCTGAAGCTTTCTTT. Looking up the rest from reference TRBV5-1 and TRBJ1-1 gives the full variable domain: KAGVTQTPRYLIKTRGQQVTLSCSPISGHRSVSWYQQTPGQGLQFLFEYFSETQRNKGNFPGRFSGRQFSNSRSEMNVSTLELGDSALYLCASSARLTGGGGAEAFFGQGTRLTVV.

The J gene is TRBJ2-3, the V gene TRBV11-2; no clear D. Germline V gene lookup returns CDR1 SGHAT and CDR2 FQNNGV. This CDR3 spans 15 amino acids. V lost 0 bases and J 0 bases, leaving 7 bases between the germline ends. CDR3 DNA: TGTGCCAGCAGCTTAGATCAAAGGAGCACAGATACGCAGTATTTT. It is translated as CASSLDQRSTDTQYF.

The CDR3 here is CASSRWDEELGELFF. The CDR3 nucleotides are TGTGCCAGCAGCCGATGGGATGAGGAGCTCGGGGAGCTGTTTTTT. The chain has TRBV7-6 and TRBJ2-2; no firm D call. Germline loops: CDR1 SGHVS, CDR2 FNYEAQ. Trimming took off 5 bases at V and 7 bases at J, with 17 bases between the two ends. CDR3 length equals 15 residues. Together with reference TRBV7-6 and TRBJ2-2, the CDR3 gives the full variable domain: GAGVSQSPRYKVTKRGQDVALRCDPISGHVSLYWYRQALGQGPEFLTYFNYEAQQDKSGLPNDRFSAERPEGSISTLTIQRTEQRDSAMYRCASSRWDEELGELFFGEGSRLTVL.

This clone is a singleton in its sample. The chain is built from TRBV7-3 and TRBJ1-2; D is unresolved. Germline V gives CDR1 SGHTA, CDR2 FQGTGA. V was shortened by 0 bases and J by 1 base, with 18 bases between the two germline ends. The CDR3 is 18 residues long. This CDR3 is CASSLTVGRELLNYGYTF. In nucleotides, the CDR3 is TGTGCCAGCAGCTTAACAGTGGGAAGGGAGCTACTTAACTATGGCTACACCTTC. Supplemented by reference TRBV7-3 and TRBJ1-2, the full variable domain reads GAGVSQTPSNKVTEKGKYVELRCDPISGHTALYWYRQSLGQGPEFLIYFQGTGAADDSGLPNDRFFAVRPEGSVSTLKIQRTERGDSAVYLCASSLTVGRELLNYGYTFGSGTRLTVV.

This rearrangement joins TRBV2 to TRBJ1-2; D is ambiguous. Trimming left V 4 bases short and J 4 bases short, with 13 bases between. The germline V gene has CDR1 SNHLY and CDR2 FYNNEI. The CDR3 runs 14 residues. The chain's CDR3 is CASSGFSPSYGYTF. CDR3 in DNA: TGTGCCAGCAGTGGTTTCAGCCCTAGCTATGGCTACACCTTC.

The V and J genes are TRBV4-3 and TRBJ2-2; 8 bases agree with TRBD1. CDR1 and CDR2 (germline): LGHNA, YSLEER. CDR3 length: 16 amino acids. Trimming removed 0 bases from V and 4 bases from J; junction bases left unmatched: 4. CDR3: CASSQDGQGFTGELFF. The CDR3 DNA sequence: TGCGCCAGCAGCCAAGACGGACAGGGCTTCACCGGGGAGCTGTTTTTT.

This clone was seen only once. V gene TRBV11-2 combines with J gene TRBJ1-1, with D unresolved. Germline assignment: CDR1 SGHAT and CDR2 FQNNGV. V dropped 1 base and J dropped 7 bases, with 19 bases sitting between them. The CDR3 extends over 16 amino acids. CDR3 DNA: TGTGCCAGCAGCTTAGCACTGCCCATGGGAGGAAGTGAAGCTTTCTTT. It yields the protein CASSLALPMGGSEAFF.